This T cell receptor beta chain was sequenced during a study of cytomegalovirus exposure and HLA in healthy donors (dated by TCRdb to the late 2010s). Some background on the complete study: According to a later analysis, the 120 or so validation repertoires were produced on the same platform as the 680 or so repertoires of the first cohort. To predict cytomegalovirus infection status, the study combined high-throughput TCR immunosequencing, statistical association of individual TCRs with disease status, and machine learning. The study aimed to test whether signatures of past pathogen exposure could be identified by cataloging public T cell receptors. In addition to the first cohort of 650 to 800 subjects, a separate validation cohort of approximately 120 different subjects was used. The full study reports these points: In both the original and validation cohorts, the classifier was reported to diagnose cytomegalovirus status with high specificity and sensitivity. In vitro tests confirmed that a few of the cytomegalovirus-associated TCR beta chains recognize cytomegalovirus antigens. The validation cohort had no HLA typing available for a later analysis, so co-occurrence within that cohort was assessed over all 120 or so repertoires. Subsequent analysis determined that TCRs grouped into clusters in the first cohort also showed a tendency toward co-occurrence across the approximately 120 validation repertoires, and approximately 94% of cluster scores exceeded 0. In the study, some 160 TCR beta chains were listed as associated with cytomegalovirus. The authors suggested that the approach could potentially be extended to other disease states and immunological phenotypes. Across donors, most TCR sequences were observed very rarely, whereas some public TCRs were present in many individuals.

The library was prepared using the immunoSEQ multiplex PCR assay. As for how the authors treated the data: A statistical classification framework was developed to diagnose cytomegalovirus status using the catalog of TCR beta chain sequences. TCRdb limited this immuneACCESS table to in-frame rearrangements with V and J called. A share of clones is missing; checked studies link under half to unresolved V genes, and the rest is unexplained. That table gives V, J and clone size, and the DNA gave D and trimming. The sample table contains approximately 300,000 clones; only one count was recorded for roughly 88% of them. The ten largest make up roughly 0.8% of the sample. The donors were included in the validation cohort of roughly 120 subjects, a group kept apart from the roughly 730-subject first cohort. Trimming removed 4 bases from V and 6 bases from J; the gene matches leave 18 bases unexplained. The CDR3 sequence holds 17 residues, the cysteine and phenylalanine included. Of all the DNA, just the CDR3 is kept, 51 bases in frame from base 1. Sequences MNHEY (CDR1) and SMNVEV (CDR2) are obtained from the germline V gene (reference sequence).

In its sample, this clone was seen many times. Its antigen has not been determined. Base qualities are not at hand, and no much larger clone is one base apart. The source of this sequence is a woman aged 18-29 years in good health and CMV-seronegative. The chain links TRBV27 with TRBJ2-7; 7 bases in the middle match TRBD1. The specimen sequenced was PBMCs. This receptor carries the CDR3 CASSSTPPGQLSFEQYF. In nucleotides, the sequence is TGTGCCAGCAGTTCTACCCCACCGGGACAGCTATCGTTCGAGCAGTACTTC.